This TCR beta chain stems from a study of cytomegalovirus exposure and HLA in healthy donors. The PCR had 60 Vbeta and 13 Jbeta primers. Profiled with immunoSEQ multiplex PCR; TCRdb holds only in-frame clones, not every one. The sample contains around 99,000 clones, 80% to 85% of which appear only once. Comment on this clone: As yet, its antigen is unknown.

Study-level results: Being productive about 87% or about 30% of the time was typical of most TCR beta V segments in an earlier analysis. The listing of about 150 TCR beta chains classed them as cytomegalovirus-associated. Roughly even sequencing depth across donors was the assumption behind the presence/absence analyses.

V trimming: 5 bases; J trimming: 5 bases; junction bases outside the gene matches: 6. The CDR3 sequence is 15 residues long. Germline CDR1 and CDR2: MNHNS and SASEGT. Sequenced material: PBMCs. The V call is TRBV6-1, the J call TRBJ2-2, with 9 bases fitting TRBD2. The receptor was isolated from a young woman in good health and CMV-seronegative. This CDR3 reads CASSIAGEVTGELFF. As DNA, the CDR3 is TGTGCCAGCAGTATAGCGGGAGAGGTAACCGGGGAGCTGTTTTTT.